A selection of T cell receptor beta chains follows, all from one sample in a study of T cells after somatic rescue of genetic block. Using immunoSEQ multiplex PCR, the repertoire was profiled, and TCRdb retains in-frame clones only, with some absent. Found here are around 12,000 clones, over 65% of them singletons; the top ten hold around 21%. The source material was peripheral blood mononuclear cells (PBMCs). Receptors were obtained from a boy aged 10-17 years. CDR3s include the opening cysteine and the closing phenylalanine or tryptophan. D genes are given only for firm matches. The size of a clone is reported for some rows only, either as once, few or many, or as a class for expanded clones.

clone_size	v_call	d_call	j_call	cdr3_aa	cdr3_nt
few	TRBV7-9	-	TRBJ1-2	CASSLTQDKNYGYTF	TGTGCCAGCAGCTTAACACAGGACAAAAACTATGGCTACACCTTC
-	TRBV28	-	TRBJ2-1	CASSPGTASYNEQFF	TGTGCCAGCAGCCCCGGGACCGCTTCCTACAATGAGCAGTTCTTC
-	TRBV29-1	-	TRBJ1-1	CSVVSWGQNTEAFF	TGCAGCGTTGTTTCTTGGGGTCAGAACACTGAAGCTTTCTTT
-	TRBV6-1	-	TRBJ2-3	CASSEQLLGPDTQYF	TGTGCCAGCAGTGAGCAACTCCTGGGCCCAGATACGCAGTATTTT
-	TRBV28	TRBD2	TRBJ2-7	CASSLTSGSSYEQYF	TGTGCCAGCAGCCTCACTAGCGGAAGCTCCTACGAGCAGTACTTC
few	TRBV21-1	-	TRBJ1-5	CASSPPAPWGNQPQHF	TGTGCCAGCAGCCCCCCGGCCCCTTGGGGCAATCAGCCCCAGCATTTT
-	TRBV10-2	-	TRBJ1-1	CASSLVGVTEAFF	TGCGCCAGCAGCCTGGTCGGGGTTACTGAAGCTTTCTTT
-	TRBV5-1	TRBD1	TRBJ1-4	CASRPGTEKKLFF	TGCGCCAGCAGACCCGGGACAGAGAAAAAACTGTTTTTT
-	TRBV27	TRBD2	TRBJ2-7	CASSPTSGRGYEQYF	TGTGCCAGCAGTCCGACTAGCGGGAGGGGCTACGAGCAGTACTTC
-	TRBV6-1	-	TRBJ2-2	CASLADANTGELFF	TGTGCCAGCCTAGCTGACGCGAACACCGGGGAGCTGTTTTTT
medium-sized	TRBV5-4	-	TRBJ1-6	CASSLGVRASPLHF	TGTGCCAGCAGCTTGGGGGTCAGGGCTTCACCCCTCCACTTT